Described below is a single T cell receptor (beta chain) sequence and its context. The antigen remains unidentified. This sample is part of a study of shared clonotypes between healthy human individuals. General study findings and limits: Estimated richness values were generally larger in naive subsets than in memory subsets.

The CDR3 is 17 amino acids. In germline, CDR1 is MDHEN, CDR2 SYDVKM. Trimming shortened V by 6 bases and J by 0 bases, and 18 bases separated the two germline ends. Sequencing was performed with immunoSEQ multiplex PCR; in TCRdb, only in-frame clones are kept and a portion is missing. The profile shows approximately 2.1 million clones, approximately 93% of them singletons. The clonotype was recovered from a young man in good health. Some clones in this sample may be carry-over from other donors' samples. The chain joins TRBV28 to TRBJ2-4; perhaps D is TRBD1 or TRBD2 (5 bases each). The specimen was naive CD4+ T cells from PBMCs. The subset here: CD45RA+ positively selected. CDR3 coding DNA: TGTGCCAGCAGCCCTCGACAGCTAGCCATAGCCAAAAACATTCAGTACTTC. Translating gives CASSPRQLAIAKNIQYF. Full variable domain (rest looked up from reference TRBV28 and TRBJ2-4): DVKVTQSSRYLVKRTGEKVFLECVQDMDHENMFWYRQDPGLGLRLIYFSYDVKMKEKGDIPEGYSVSREKKERFSLILESASTNQTSMYLCASSPRQLAIAKNIQYFGAGTRLSVL.